These 15 T cell receptor beta chains were sequenced from one sample in a study of post-analysis software for immune sequencing data. Regarding the study as a whole: Patients showed TRBV5-6, TRBV5-1 and TRBV20-1 among about five TRBV segments more frequent than in controls.

These receptors lack a known antigen. Each TCR beta cDNA library carried unique molecular identifiers. Each CDR3 protein is one row after TCRdb ran MiXCR on the PCR reads. The table shows roughly 670,000 distinct CDR3 sequences, with over 45% occurring only once. Input material: blood. The receptors shown here come from a girl aged 2-10 years with multiple sclerosis.

V and J are TRBV25-1 and TRBJ2-1; 9 bases are shared with TRBD1. The CDR3 has 16 amino acids. The V gene's germline CDR1 is MGHDK and CDR2 SYGVNS. Trimming took 4 bases from V and 2 from J; bases not matched to a gene: 6. The CDR3 region has the DNA TGTGCCAGCAGTGGGAGGGACAGGGAACCCTACAATGAGCAGTTCTTC. It codes for CASSGRDREPYNEQFF. The full variable domain, rest sourced from reference TRBV25-1 and TRBJ2-1, is EADIYQTPRYLVIGTGKKITLECSQTMGHDKMYWYQQDPGMELHLIHYSYGVNSTEKGDLSSESTVSRIRTEHFPLTLESARPSHTSQYLCASSGRDREPYNEQFFGPGTRLTVL.

The CDR3 protein is CASSFVPGLAGADNEQFF. CDR3 DNA sequence: TGTGCCAGCAGCTTCGTCCCGGGACTAGCGGGGGCGGATAATGAGCAGTTCTTC. The J gene is TRBJ2-1, the V gene TRBV7-6; the match to TRBD2 covers 14 bases. After removal of 3 bases from V and 7 bases from J, the junction contained 11 bases not matched to a gene. From germline, CDR1 is SGHVS and CDR2 FNYEAQ. The CDR3 has 18 amino acids.

CDR3 sequence: CASSPNGGTDTQYF. The CDR3 DNA reads TGTGCCAGCAGTCCCAACGGGGGGACAGATACGCAGTATTTT. This chain links TRBV27 with TRBJ2-3, with TRBD2 identical over 7 bases. The CDR3 is 14 residues long. The trim removed 5 bases at V and 3 bases at J, leaving 5 bases unmatched. The V gene's germline CDR1 is MNHEY and CDR2 SMNVEV (reference sequence).

This clonotype was counted only a few times. The chain is built from TRBV3-1 and TRBJ2-5, with 11 bases aligning to TRBD2. Trimming took 5 bases from V and 4 from J; bases not matched to a gene: 15. Germline assignment: CDR1 LGHDT and CDR2 YNNKEL (reference sequence). CDR3 length: 18 residues. The CDR3 DNA follows: TGTGCCAGCAGCTTGACCTACTCCGGACTAGCGGGTTCAGAGACCCAGTACTTC. Encoded protein: CASSLTYSGLAGSETQYF.

This clonotype has only one observation. This chain links TRBV20-1 with TRBJ2-3; 8 bases align to TRBD2. CDR1 DFQATT and CDR2 SNEGSKA come from the germline V gene (reference sequence). There are 16 residues in the CDR3. J lost 3 bases, V lost 5 bases, and 13 bases had no gene match. CDR3 DNA: TGCAGTGCTCACGGGCCCGGAAAGCGGGAGACAGATACGCAGTATTTT. Translation gives CSAHGPGKRETDTQYF.

The chain is built from TRBV4-2 and TRBJ2-3; D is uncertain. The CDR3 consists of 17 residues. Looked up from germline, CDR1 is LGHNA and CDR2 is YNFKEQ. V was shortened by 2 bases and J by 1 base, with 16 bases between the two germline ends. CDR3 residues: CASSQHMRWVGTDTQYF. CDR3 nucleotide sequence: TGTGCCAGCAGCCAACACATGCGGTGGGTTGGCACAGATACGCAGTATTTT.

The V call is TRBV4-1, the J call TRBJ2-7; 11 positions agree with TRBD1. The better agreement between TRBJ2-5 and the DNA end casts doubt on the J call. The germline V gene encodes CDR1 MGHRA and CDR2 YSYEKL. The length of the CDR3 is 16 residues. DNA for the CDR3: TGCGCCAGCAGCCAAGAGGGACAGGGGGTAATGGAGACCCAGTACTTC. This encodes CASSQEGQGVMETQYF.

This chain connects TRBV18 to TRBJ2-5, with D possibly TRBD2 on 5 matching bases. Germline loops: CDR1 KGHSH, CDR2 LQKENI. V shed 3 bases and J shed 3 bases, with 11 bases lying between them. This CDR3 spans 14 amino acids. Written as DNA, the CDR3 is TGTGCCAGCTCACCCGTTAAGAGGGAAGAGACCCAGTACTTC. It encodes CASSPVKREETQYF. The full variable domain, completed using reference TRBV18 and TRBJ2-5, is NAGVMQNPRHLVRRRGQEARLRCSPMKGHSHVYWYRQLPEEGLKFMVYLQKENIIDESGMPKERFSAEFPKEGPSILRIQQVVRGDSAAYFCASSPVKREETQYFGPGTRLLVL.

This clonotype occurred a few times. This chain joins TRBV20-1 and TRBJ2-1; 8 nucleotides agree with TRBD1. V lost 4 bases to trimming and J lost 4 bases; unmatched junction nucleotides: 6. The germline CDR1 and CDR2 sequences are DFQATT and SNEGSKA (reference sequence). This CDR3 region has 14 residues. The CDR3 here is CSAKDRVRYNEQFF. CDR3 DNA: TGCAGTGCTAAGGACAGGGTTCGATACAATGAGCAGTTCTTC.

The chain combines TRBV3-1 with TRBJ1-2, with 7 bases aligning to TRBD1. CDR3 size: 15 residues. J was trimmed by 5 bases and V by 0 bases; bases with no gene match: 6. Germline CDR1 LGHDT, CDR2 YNNKEL (reference sequence). The CDR3 protein is CASSQDAGTAYGYTF. The CDR3, as DNA: TGTGCCAGCAGCCAAGACGCCGGGACAGCTTATGGCTACACCTTC.

In this sample, this clonotype turned up a few times. This sequence joins TRBV20-1 and TRBJ2-3; a weak D match, TRBD2 (6 bases). CDR3 length: 14 residues. Trimming pared 4 bases from V and 8 bases from J, leaving 19 bases between. Germline CDR1 is DFQATT and CDR2 is SNEGSKA (reference sequence). The CDR3 sequence is CSANSLSGDGTQYF. In nucleotides, the CDR3 is TGCAGTGCTAATAGCCTCTCGGGAGATGGTACGCAGTATTTT.

This clonotype turned up a few times. The genes are TRBV6-2 or TRBV6-3 and TRBJ2-7, with D hard to call. Germline assignment: CDR1 MNHEY and CDR2 SVGEGT. Trimming took 5 bases from V and 0 from J, leaving 8 bases between them. The CDR3 is 13 amino acids. CDR3 protein: CASSRASSYEQYF. The CDR3 nucleotides are TGTGCCAGCAGTCGGGCCTCCTCCTACGAGCAGTACTTC.

This clonotype was seen a handful of times. V gene TRBV5-1 combines with J gene TRBJ2-5; tentatively, D is TRBD1 or TRBD2 (5 bases each). The CDR3 length is 16 residues. Germline V gene lookup returns CDR1 SGHRS and CDR2 YFSETQ. V gave up 0 bases and J gave up 5 bases, with 17 bases separating them. DNA of the CDR3: TGCGCCAGCAGCTTGGATCCGGGACCGAACGAGGAGACCCAGTACTTC. Translation gives CASSLDPGPNEETQYF.

The genes are TRBV6-6 and TRBJ2-5, with 8 bases lining up with TRBD1. Germline trimming cut 5 bases from V and 2 bases from J; bases unmatched to any gene: 7. This CDR3 comprises 15 residues. Germline V gene lookup returns CDR1 MNHNY and CDR2 SVGAGI (reference sequence). CDR3: CASSDGQGLQETQYF. The DNA of the CDR3 is TGTGCCAGCAGTGATGGACAGGGCCTACAAGAGACCCAGTACTTC.

The chain is built from TRBV5-1 and TRBJ2-1; D not certain. Germline CDR1 SGHRS, CDR2 YFSETQ. V was cut by 6 bases and J by 1 base, with 14 bases left in between. This CDR3 comprises 15 residues. CDR3 amino acids: CASILETGSYNEQFF. Written as DNA, the CDR3 is TGCGCCAGCATCCTAGAGACTGGGTCCTACAATGAGCAGTTCTTC.